Following are 18 T cell receptor beta chains from one sample sequenced in a study of T cells expressing NK-cell markers. Using the 5' RACE reads, TCRdb records one entry per CDR3 protein without DNA. Its table lists roughly 20,000 distinct CDR3 sequences. Material: blood T cells: a sorted CD56 or NKG2C T cell subset, CD4+ or CD8+ T cells, or bulk PBMC T cells (not recorded which). The receptors shown here come from a man between 18 and 69 years old in good health.

The CDR3 is CASSGTPANYGYTF. The chain couples TRBV6-1 to TRBJ1-2; the TCRdb call, TRBD1, lacks DNA for checking. Per the germline V gene, CDR1 is MNHNS and CDR2 is SASEGT. This CDR3 comprises 14 residues.

V gene TRBV13 combines with J gene TRBJ1-3. CDR1 is PRHDT, CDR2 FYEKMQ, per germline (reference sequence). CDR3 length equals 16 residues. CDR3 region: CASTFRGASSGNTIYF.

This sequence joins TRBV6-2 or TRBV6-3 and TRBJ1-2. CDR3 size: 13 residues. The germline gives CDR1 MNHEY, CDR2 SVGEGT. The CDR3 protein is CASSPYGDYGYTF.

V gene TRBV28 combines with J gene TRBJ2-1. This CDR3 contains 14 residues. The germline V gene encodes CDR1 MDHEN and CDR2 SYDVKM. Here the CDR3 reads CASSEQGTYNEQFF.

The CDR3 sequence is CASRSGGIGDYGYTF. V usage is TRBV6-1 and J usage is TRBJ1-2. The CDR3 extends over 15 amino acids. From germline, CDR1 is MNHNS and CDR2 SASEGT.

The chain carries TRBV20-1 and TRBJ2-2; TCRdb reports TRBD1, a call that lacks DNA to check it against. Germline V CDR1 and CDR2: DFQATT, SNEGSKA (reference sequence). The length of the CDR3 is 14 residues. CDR3 region: CSARVQGATGELFF.

The CDR3 here is CASLGAGDGYTF. The genes are TRBV28 and TRBJ1-2; TCRdb gives TRBD1 as the D gene, but with no DNA this cannot be confirmed. The CDR3 is made up of 12 amino acids. CDR1 is MDHEN, CDR2 SYDVKM, per germline.

The V gene is TRBV7-9, the J gene TRBJ1-4. Germline CDR1 reads SEHNR; CDR2 reads FQNEAQ (reference sequence). CDR3 length: 14 amino acids. The CDR3 spells CASRPSVGGRELFF.

This chain joins TRBV5-6 and TRBJ2-1; the D gene TCRdb calls, TRBD2, cannot be checked with no DNA. Looked up from germline, CDR1 is SGHDT and CDR2 is YYEEEE. CDR3 size: 15 residues. The CDR3 loop is CASSSGLAGSFEQFF.

The chain combines TRBV12-3 or TRBV12-4 with TRBJ2-3; TCRdb indicates TRBD1, and absent DNA this call remains unverified. The CDR3 totals 16 residues. The CDR3 protein is CASSWGLTGEADTQYF.

V is TRBV12-3 or TRBV12-4 and J is TRBJ2-7; TCRdb outputs TRBD2, but without DNA this stays unchecked. The CDR3 is made up of 16 amino acids. This chain's CDR3 is CASSSQRGGDAYEQYF.

The chain couples TRBV14 to TRBJ1-6; the TCRdb call, TRBD1, lacks DNA for checking. Germline-derived CDR1 and CDR2 are SGHDN and FVKESK. The CDR3 has 13 amino acids. CDR3 residues: CASSRQANSPLHF.

The gene calls are TRBV12-5 and TRBJ2-3; the TCRdb D gene call, TRBD2, has no DNA to confirm it. Germline CDR1 reads LGHNT; CDR2 reads FRNRAP. The CDR3 sequence is 20 residues long. CDR3 loop: CASGLVLPRVVQPSTDTQYF. Supplemented by reference TRBV12-5 and TRBJ2-3, the full variable domain reads DARVTQTPRHKVTEMGQEVTMRCQPILGHNTVFWYRQTMMQGLELLAYFRNRAPLDDSGMPKDRFSAEMPDATLATLKIQPSEPRDSAVYFCASGLVLPRVVQPSTDTQYFGPGTRLTVL.

The chain combines TRBV5-1 with TRBJ1-4; the D gene TCRdb calls, TRBD1, cannot be checked with no DNA. The CDR3 covers 15 residues. CDR1 and CDR2 from the germline V gene are SGHRS and YFSETQ. CDR3 in amino acids: CASRGQGTAKEKLFF. Looking up the rest from reference TRBV5-1 and TRBJ1-4 gives the full variable domain: KAGVTQTPRYLIKTRGQQVTLSCSPISGHRSVSWYQQTPGQGLQFLFEYFSETQRNKGNFPGRFSGRQFSNSRSEMNVSTLELGDSALYLCASRGQGTAKEKLFFGSGTQLSVL.

This CDR3 reads CASSVAPLQSETQYF. The J gene is TRBJ2-5, the V gene TRBV9. This CDR3 spans 15 amino acids. Germline CDR1 and CDR2: SGDLS and YYNGEE.

V gene TRBV7-9 combines with J gene TRBJ2-7; TCRdb reports TRBD2, a call that lacks DNA to check it against. Germline V CDR1 and CDR2: SEHNR, FQNEAQ (reference sequence). This CDR3 is 15 amino acids long. CDR3: CASSTGRDLAYEQYF.

The rearrangement uses TRBV7-9 and TRBJ2-5; TCRdb picks TRBD1, but there is no DNA to check that call. CDR1 is SEHNR and CDR2 is FQNEAQ in the germline V gene (reference sequence). The CDR3 is 15 residues long. The CDR3 region is CASSLGDRAQETQYF.

The V and J genes are TRBV3-1 and TRBJ2-1; TCRdb lists TRBD2, though no DNA is available to test this call. CDR1 and CDR2 (germline): LGHDT, YNNKEL (reference sequence). CDR3 length: 15 amino acids. The CDR3 sequence: CASSPIAGGYNEQFF.